This T cell receptor (beta chain) stems from a study of molecular identifiers for immune sequencing clone quantification. The CDR3 totals 17 residues. Germline CDR1 and CDR2: LNHNV and YYDKDF (reference sequence). V was trimmed by 5 bases and J by 1 base, leaving 20 bases between them. The study's findings and limits: A shared barcode on identical TCR molecules could lead to underestimated sizes for highly expanded clones. The study found clones above 20 RNA copies held over 98% of effector molecules and under 1% in naive cells.

This clonotype was detected only a few times. Its matching antigen is unknown. Previously published methods and listed TCR primers were used for the bulk TCR libraries. TCRdb independently ran MiXCR on the PCR reads; one entry per CDR3 protein. This sample has over 65,000 distinct CDR3 sequences, with around 27% found just once. The gene calls are TRBV15 and TRBJ2-5, with TRBD2 as a possible D gene (7 bases). The specimen sequenced was naive CD8+ T cells from blood, with Jurkat cell RNA spiked in. Subset denoted: FACS-sorted CD8+CD4-CCR7+CD45RA+ naive T cells. The clonotype comes from a human donor in good health. Some libraries in this study had Jurkat cell RNA spiked in. The CDR3 spells CATSHPPAGASQETQYF. CDR3 coding DNA: TGTGCCACCAGCCACCCACCGGCGGGGGCTAGCCAAGAGACCCAGTACTTC. Variable domain in full (rest from reference TRBV15 and TRBJ2-5): DAMVIQNPRYQVTQFGKPVTLSCSQTLNHNVMYWYQQKSSQAPKLLFHYYDKDFNNEADTPDNFQSRRPNTSFCFLDIRSPGLGDTAMYLCATSHPPAGASQETQYFGPGTRLLVL.